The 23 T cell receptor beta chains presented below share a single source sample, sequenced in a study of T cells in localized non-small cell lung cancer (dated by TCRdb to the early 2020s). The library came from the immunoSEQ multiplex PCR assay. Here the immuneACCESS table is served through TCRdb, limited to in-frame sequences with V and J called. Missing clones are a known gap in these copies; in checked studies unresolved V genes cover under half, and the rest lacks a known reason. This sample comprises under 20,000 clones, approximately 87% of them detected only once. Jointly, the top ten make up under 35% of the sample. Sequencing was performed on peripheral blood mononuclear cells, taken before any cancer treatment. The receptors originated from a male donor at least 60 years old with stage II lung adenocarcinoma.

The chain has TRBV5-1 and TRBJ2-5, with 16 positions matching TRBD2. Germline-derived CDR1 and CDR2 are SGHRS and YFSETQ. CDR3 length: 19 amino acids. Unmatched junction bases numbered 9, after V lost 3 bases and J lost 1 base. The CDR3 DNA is TGCGCCAGCAGCTCCGCGGGGACTAGCGGGAGGGCAGGCCAAGAGACCCAGTACTTC. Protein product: CASSSAGTSGRAGQETQYF.

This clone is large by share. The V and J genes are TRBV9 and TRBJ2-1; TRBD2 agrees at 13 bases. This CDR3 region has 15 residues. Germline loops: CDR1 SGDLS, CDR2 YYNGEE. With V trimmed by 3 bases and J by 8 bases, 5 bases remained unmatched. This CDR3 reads CASSERTSGRDEQFF. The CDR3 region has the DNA TGTGCCAGCAGCGAGCGGACTAGCGGGAGAGATGAGCAGTTCTTC.

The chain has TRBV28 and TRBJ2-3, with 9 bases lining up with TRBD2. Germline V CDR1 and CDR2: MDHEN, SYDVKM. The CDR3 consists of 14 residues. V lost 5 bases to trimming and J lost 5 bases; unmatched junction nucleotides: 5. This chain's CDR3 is CASSLAGPLDTQYF. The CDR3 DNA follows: TGTGCCAGCAGTCTAGCGGGGCCCCTAGATACGCAGTATTTT.

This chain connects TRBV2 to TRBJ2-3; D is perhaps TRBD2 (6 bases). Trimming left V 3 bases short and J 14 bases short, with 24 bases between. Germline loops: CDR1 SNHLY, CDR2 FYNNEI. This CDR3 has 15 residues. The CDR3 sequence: CASSERASASTPGYF. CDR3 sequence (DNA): TGTGCCAGCAGTGAGAGGGCTAGCGCCTCAACCCCGGGGTATTTT.

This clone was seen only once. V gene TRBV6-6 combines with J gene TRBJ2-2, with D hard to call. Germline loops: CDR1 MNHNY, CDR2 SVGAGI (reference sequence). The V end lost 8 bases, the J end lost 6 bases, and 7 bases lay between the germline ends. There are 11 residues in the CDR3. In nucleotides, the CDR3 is TGTGCCAGCTTGCGTCCCGGGGAGCTGTTTTTT. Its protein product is CASLRPGELFF.

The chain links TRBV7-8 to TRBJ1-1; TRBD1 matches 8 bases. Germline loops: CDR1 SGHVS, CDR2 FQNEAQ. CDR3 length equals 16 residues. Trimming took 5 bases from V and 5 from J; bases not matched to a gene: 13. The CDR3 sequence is CASSLQTRTGRTEAFF. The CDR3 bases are TGTGCCAGCAGCCTCCAAACACGGACAGGGCGAACTGAAGCTTTCTTT.

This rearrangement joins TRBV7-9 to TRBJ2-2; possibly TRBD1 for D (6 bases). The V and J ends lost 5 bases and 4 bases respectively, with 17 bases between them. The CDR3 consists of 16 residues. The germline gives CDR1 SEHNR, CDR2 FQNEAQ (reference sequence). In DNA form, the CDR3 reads TGTGCCAGCAGCCCTGTTGGAATCAGGGGCACCGGGGAGCTGTTTTTT. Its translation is CASSPVGIRGTGELFF.

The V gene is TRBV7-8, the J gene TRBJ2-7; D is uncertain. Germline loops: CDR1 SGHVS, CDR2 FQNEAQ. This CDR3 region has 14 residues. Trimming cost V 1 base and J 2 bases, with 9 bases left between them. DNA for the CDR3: TGTGCCAGCAGCTTAGAACCCACTACCTACGAGCAGTACTTC. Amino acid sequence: CASSLEPTTYEQYF.

CDR3 in amino acids: CASSQEGAGTPNEQFF. The CDR3 region has the DNA TGCGCCAGCAGCCAAGAGGGGGCGGGAACTCCTAATGAGCAGTTCTTC. This sequence joins TRBV4-3 and TRBJ2-1; D may be TRBD1 or TRBD2 (6 bases each). Looked up from germline, CDR1 is LGHNA and CDR2 is YSLEER. The CDR3 spans 16 residues. Deletions cut 0 bases from V and 7 bases from J, with 16 bases between.

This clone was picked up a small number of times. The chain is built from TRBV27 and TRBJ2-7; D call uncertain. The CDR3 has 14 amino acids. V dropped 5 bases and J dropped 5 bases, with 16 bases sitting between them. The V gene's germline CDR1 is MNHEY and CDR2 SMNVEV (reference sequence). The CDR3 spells CASSPLATLHEQYF. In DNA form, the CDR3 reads TGTGCCAGCAGTCCCTTAGCCACCCTCCACGAGCAGTACTTC.

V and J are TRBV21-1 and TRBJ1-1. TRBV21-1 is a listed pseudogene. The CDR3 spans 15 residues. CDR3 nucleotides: TGTGCCAGCAGCAAAGGACTAGGGACGGGAACTGAAGCTTTCTTT. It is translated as CASSKGLGTGTEAFF.

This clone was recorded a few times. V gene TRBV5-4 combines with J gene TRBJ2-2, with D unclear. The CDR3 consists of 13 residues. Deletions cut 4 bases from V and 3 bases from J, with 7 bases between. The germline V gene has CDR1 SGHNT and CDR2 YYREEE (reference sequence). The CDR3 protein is CASSPQYTGELFF. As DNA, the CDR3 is TGTGCCAGCAGCCCACAGTACACCGGGGAGCTGTTTTTT.

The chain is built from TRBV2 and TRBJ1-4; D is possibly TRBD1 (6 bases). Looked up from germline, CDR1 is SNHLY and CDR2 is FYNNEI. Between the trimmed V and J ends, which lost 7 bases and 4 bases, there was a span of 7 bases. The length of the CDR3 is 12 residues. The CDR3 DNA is TGTGCCAGCAAAGGGGGTAATGAAAAACTGTTTTTT. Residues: CASKGGNEKLFF.

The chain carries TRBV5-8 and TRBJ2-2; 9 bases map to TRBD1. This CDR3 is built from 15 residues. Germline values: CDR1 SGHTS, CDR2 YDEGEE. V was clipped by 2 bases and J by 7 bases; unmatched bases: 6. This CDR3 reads CASSFHRGPGGELFF. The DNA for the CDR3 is TGTGCCAGCAGCTTTCACAGGGGGCCTGGCGGGGAGCTGTTTTTT.

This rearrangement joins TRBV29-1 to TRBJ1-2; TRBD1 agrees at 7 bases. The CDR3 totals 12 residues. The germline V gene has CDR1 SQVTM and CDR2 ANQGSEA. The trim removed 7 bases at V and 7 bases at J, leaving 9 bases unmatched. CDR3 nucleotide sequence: TGCAGCGGCGACCAGGGGGGGGGTGGCTACACCTTC. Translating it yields CSGDQGGGGYTF.

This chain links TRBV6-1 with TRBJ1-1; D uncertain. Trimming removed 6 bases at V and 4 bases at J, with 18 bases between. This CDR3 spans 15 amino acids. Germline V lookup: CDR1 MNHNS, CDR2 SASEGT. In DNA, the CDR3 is TGTGCCAGCAGGGGAGGGCAGCCAGATAGCACTGAAGCTTTCTTT. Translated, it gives CASRGGQPDSTEAFF.

The CDR3 DNA sequence: TGTGCCAGTAGTATGAACAGGGGTTGGGACAATGAGCAGTTCTTC. Translated: CASSMNRGWDNEQFF. The rearrangement joins TRBV19 to TRBJ2-1, with TRBD1 matching over 7 bases. CDR1 is LNHDA and CDR2 is SQIVND in the germline V gene (reference sequence). The CDR3 has 15 amino acids. The trim removed 3 bases at V and 5 bases at J, leaving 7 bases unmatched.

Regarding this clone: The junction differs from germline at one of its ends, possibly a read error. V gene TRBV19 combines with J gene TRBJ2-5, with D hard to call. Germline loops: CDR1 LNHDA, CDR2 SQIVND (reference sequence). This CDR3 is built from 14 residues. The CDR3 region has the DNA TGTGCCAGTAGTCCCCGACCCTACCAGGAGACCCAGTACTTC. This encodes CASSPRPYQETQYF.

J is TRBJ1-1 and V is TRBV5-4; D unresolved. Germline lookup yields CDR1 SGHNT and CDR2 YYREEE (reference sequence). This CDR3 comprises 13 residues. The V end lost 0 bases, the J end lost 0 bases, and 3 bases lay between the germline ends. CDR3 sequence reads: CASSLDVNTEAFF. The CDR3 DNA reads TGTGCCAGCAGCTTGGACGTGAACACTGAAGCTTTCTTT. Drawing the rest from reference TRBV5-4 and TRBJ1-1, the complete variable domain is ETGVTQSPTHLIKTRGQQVTLRCSSQSGHNTVSWYQQALGQGPQFIFQYYREEENGRGNFPPRFSGLQFPNYSSELNVNALELDDSALYLCASSLDVNTEAFFGQGTRLTVV.

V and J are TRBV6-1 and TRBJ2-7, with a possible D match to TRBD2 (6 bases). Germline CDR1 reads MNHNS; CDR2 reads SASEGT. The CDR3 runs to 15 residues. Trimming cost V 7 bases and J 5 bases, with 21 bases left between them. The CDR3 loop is CASTQGRGNLHEQYF. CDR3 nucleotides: TGTGCCAGCACTCAAGGGCGGGGTAATCTCCACGAGCAGTACTTC.

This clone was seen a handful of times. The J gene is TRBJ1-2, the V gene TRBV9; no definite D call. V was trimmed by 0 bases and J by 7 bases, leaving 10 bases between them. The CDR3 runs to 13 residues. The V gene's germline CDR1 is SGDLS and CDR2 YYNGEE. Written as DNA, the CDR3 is TGTGCCAGCAGCGTAGGACGAATAGGTGGCTACACCTTC. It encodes CASSVGRIGGYTF.

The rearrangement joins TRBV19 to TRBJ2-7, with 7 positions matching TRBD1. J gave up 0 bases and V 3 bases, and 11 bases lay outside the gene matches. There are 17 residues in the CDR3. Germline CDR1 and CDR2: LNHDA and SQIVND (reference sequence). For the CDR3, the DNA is TGTGCCAGTAGTATGGTGTTGAGGACAGGTGGCTCCTACGAGCAGTACTTC. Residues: CASSMVLRTGGSYEQYF.

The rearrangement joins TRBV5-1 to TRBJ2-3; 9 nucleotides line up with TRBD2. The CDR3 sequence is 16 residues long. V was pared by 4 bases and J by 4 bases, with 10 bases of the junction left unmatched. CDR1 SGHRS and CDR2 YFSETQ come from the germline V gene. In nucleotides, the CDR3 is TGCGCCAGCAGCCTAGCTCTAGCGGGAAGTGCAGATACGCAGTATTTT. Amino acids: CASSLALAGSADTQYF.